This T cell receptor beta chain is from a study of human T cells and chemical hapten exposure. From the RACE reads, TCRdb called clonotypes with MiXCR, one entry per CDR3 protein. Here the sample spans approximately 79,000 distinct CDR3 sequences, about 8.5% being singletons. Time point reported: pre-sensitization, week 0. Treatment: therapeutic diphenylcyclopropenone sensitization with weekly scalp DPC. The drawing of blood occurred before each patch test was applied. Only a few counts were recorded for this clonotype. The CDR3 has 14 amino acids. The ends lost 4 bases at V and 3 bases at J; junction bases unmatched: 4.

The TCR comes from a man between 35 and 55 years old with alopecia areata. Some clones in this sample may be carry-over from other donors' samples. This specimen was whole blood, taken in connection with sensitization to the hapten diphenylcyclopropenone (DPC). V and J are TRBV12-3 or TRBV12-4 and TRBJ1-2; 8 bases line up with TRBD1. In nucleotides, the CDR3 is TGTGCCAGCAGTTCCACGACAGGGGACTATGGCTACACCTTC. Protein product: CASSSTTGDYGYTF.